A single sample gave rise to the 17 T cell receptor beta chains below, sequenced in a study of blood T cell repertoires in COVID-19 (dated by TCRdb to about 2020). The library was prepared using the immunoSEQ multiplex PCR assay. TCRdb carries this immuneACCESS record with in-frame sequences only. Its versions omit some clonotypes, under half of them owing to an unresolved V gene in the studies checked, with the rest unexplained. Across this sample there are 400,000 to 500,000 clones, with 80% to 90% seen only once. The ten largest account for approximately 1.5% of the sample. Sequencing was done on a sample of peripheral blood. All receptors derive from a woman in her twenties or thirties with active or convalescent COVID-19.

J is TRBJ2-1 and V is TRBV11-2, with 14 bases fitting TRBD2. The junction had 5 bases not matched to a gene; V was cut back by 4 bases and J by 9 bases. CDR3 size: 15 residues. Germline values: CDR1 SGHAT, CDR2 FQNNGV. Here the CDR3 reads CASSSGLAGVGEQFF. The CDR3 nucleotides are TGTGCCAGCAGCTCGGGACTAGCGGGAGTGGGTGAGCAGTTCTTC. The complete variable domain, with remaining parts taken from reference TRBV11-2 and TRBJ2-1, reads EAGVAQSPRYKIIEKRQSVAFWCNPISGHATLYWYQQILGQGPKLLIQFQNNGVVDDSQLPKDRFSAERLKGVDSTLKIQPAKLEDSAVYLCASSSGLAGVGEQFFGPGTRLTVL.

On this clone: One end of the junction is discordant with germline, which a read error may explain. J is TRBJ2-3 and V is TRBV6-6, with D possibly TRBD2 on 5 matching bases. CDR3 size: 12 residues. Germline V gives CDR1 MNHNY, CDR2 SVGAGI (reference sequence). The CDR3 protein is CASSPSTTPVHF. Written as DNA, the CDR3 is TGTGCCAGCAGTCCCTCGACTACGCCCGTGCATTTT.

As regards this clone: In the same sample, other DNA sequences code for this CDR3. The chain combines TRBV18 with TRBJ2-7; TRBD1 matches 7 bases. Germline V gene lookup returns CDR1 KGHSH and CDR2 LQKENI. There are 12 residues in the CDR3. V lost 5 bases, J lost 3 bases, and 1 base stayed unmatched. The CDR3 DNA reads as TGTGCCAGCTCAAGGGACAGCTACGAGCAGTACTTC. This codes for CASSRDSYEQYF.

This chain links TRBV19 with TRBJ2-2, with 10 bases lining up with TRBD1. J was trimmed by 5 bases and V by 9 bases; bases with no gene match: 12. The CDR3 totals 16 residues. Germline V lookup: CDR1 LNHDA, CDR2 SQIVND (reference sequence). This CDR3 is CASNKIRQGATGELFF. The CDR3 DNA sequence: TGTGCCAGCAACAAAATAAGACAGGGGGCAACCGGGGAGCTGTTTTTT.

The chain carries TRBV6-5 and TRBJ2-7; 10 bases match TRBD2. Per germline, CDR1 MNHEY and CDR2 SVGAGI. This CDR3 is built from 15 residues. Trimming removed 6 bases from V and 0 bases from J; junction bases left unmatched: 5. CDR3 protein: CASSTRLAGSYEQYF. As DNA, the CDR3 is TGTGCCAGCAGCACGCGACTAGCGGGCTCCTACGAGCAGTACTTC.

This chain links TRBV5-1 with TRBJ2-2, with D tentatively TRBD1 (6 bases). The germline V and J ends were trimmed by 4 bases and 1 base, with 11 bases remaining between them. Germline V gene data show CDR1 as SGHRS and CDR2 as YFSETQ. The CDR3 runs 15 residues. The CDR3 sequence: CASSLDSLNTGELFF. The CDR3 DNA reads TGCGCCAGCAGCCTGGACAGCCTGAACACCGGGGAGCTGTTTTTT. Variable domain in full (rest from reference TRBV5-1 and TRBJ2-2): KAGVTQTPRYLIKTRGQQVTLSCSPISGHRSVSWYQQTPGQGLQFLFEYFSETQRNKGNFPGRFSGRQFSNSRSEMNVSTLELGDSALYLCASSLDSLNTGELFFGEGSRLTVL.

The chain recombines TRBV19 with TRBJ1-2, with D possibly matching TRBD1 (5 bases). Trimming shortened V by 4 bases and J by 8 bases, and 8 bases separated the two germline ends. The germline CDR1 and CDR2 sequences are LNHDA and SQIVND (reference sequence). This CDR3 comprises 11 residues. CDR3 DNA sequence: TGTGCCAGTAGTAGGACACAGGGCTACACCTTC. As protein: CASSRTQGYTF.

The V and J genes are TRBV10-1 and TRBJ1-1; no definite D call. With 3 bases removed from V and 1 base from J, the gap between germline ends came to 12 bases. The CDR3 spans 15 residues. Germline assignment: CDR1 WNHNN and CDR2 SYGVQD (reference sequence). The CDR3 region has the DNA TGCGCCAGCAGTGACCCGATGGAGGGGAACACTGAAGCTTTCTTT. Amino acid sequence: CASSDPMEGNTEAFF.

The chain is built from TRBV7-2 and TRBJ2-7, with D perhaps TRBD1 (5 bases). This CDR3 region has 15 residues. V lost 0 bases to trimming and J lost 4 bases, with 13 bases between them. Germline V lookup: CDR1 SGHTA, CDR2 FQGNSA. CDR3 in amino acids: CASSLAQGSQYEQYF. The CDR3 DNA follows: TGTGCCAGCAGCTTAGCCCAGGGTTCCCAATACGAGCAGTACTTC.

The chain couples TRBV25-1 to TRBJ1-2, with D possibly matching TRBD1 (6 bases). The CDR3 consists of 15 residues. V lost 4 bases and J lost 6, with 18 bases in between. Germline CDR1 and CDR2: MGHDK and SYGVNS. The CDR3 DNA reads TGTGCCAGCAGTGTTCATCAGGGGCCGGTGGATGGCTACACCTTC. It specifies CASSVHQGPVDGYTF.

The V gene is TRBV19, the J gene TRBJ2-7; 10 bases are shared with TRBD2. Germline CDR1 and CDR2: LNHDA and SQIVND (reference sequence). J was trimmed by 2 bases and V by 6 bases; bases with no gene match: 4. CDR3 length: 14 residues. For the CDR3, the DNA is TGTGCCAGTAGCGAAGCGGGAGGGCCCTACGAGCAGTACTTC. Translating gives CASSEAGGPYEQYF.

This clone was seen more than once but under ten times. The chain couples TRBV4-1 to TRBJ1-5, with 9 bases fitting TRBD1. V lost 4 bases to trimming and J lost 4 bases; unmatched junction nucleotides: 8. CDR3 length equals 16 residues. The germline gives CDR1 MGHRA, CDR2 YSYEKL. The CDR3 nucleotides are TGCGCCAGCAGCCGAGCCGGGACAGGGCGAAATCAGCCCCAGCATTTT. It yields the protein CASSRAGTGRNQPQHF.

The rearrangement joins TRBV10-2 to TRBJ1-2; D uncertain. The length of the CDR3 is 14 residues. Germline-derived CDR1 and CDR2 are WSHSY and SAAADI. Deletions cut 2 bases from V and 7 bases from J, with 14 bases between. The CDR3 spells CASSEPTSEGGYTF. In DNA form, the CDR3 reads TGCGCCAGCAGTGAGCCGACAAGTGAGGGTGGCTACACCTTC.

Regarding this clone: Distinct nucleotide sequences in the sample also encode this CDR3. The gene calls are TRBV30 and TRBJ1-1; TRBD1 might be the D (5 bases). Trimming took off 5 bases at V and 1 base at J, with 8 bases between the two ends. Germline CDR1 GTSNPN, CDR2 SVGIG (reference sequence). The CDR3 runs to 12 residues. CDR3 sequence (DNA): TGTGCCTGGCGCAGGGAGAACACTGAAGCTTTCTTT. Translating it yields CAWRRENTEAFF.

The chain has TRBV3-1 (or the pseudogene TRBV3-2) and TRBJ2-2, with D perhaps matching TRBD1 (6 bases). Trimming removed 6 bases at V and 3 bases at J, with 11 bases between. The CDR3 totals 14 residues. Germline CDR1 is LGHDT and CDR2 is YNNKEL (reference sequence). CDR3 nucleotides: TGTGCCAGCAGTAAACACAGGGACACCGGGGAGCTGTTTTTT. The encoded protein is CASSKHRDTGELFF.

This clone was seen once. The rearrangement joins TRBV6-6 to TRBJ2-3; TRBD2 aligns across 9 bases. This CDR3 has 16 amino acids. Germline assignment: CDR1 MNHNY and CDR2 SVGAGI (reference sequence). V trimming: 4 bases; J trimming: 1 base; junction bases outside the gene matches: 6. This CDR3 is CASSSSSGTGTDTQYF. CDR3 DNA: TGTGCCAGCAGTTCCTCTAGCGGGACCGGCACAGATACGCAGTATTTT.

The chain recombines TRBV28 with TRBJ1-5; 9 bases match TRBD1. Germline lookup yields CDR1 MDHEN and CDR2 SYDVKM. This CDR3 comprises 16 residues. The V and J ends lost 4 bases and 2 bases, in that order; junction bases with no gene match: 6. The DNA for the CDR3 is TGTGCCAGCAGTTCCCCCACAGGGGGCGGCAATCAGCCCCAGCATTTT. Translation: CASSSPTGGGNQPQHF. Full variable domain (missing parts from reference TRBV28 and TRBJ1-5): DVKVTQSSRYLVKRTGEKVFLECVQDMDHENMFWYRQDPGLGLRLIYFSYDVKMKEKGDIPEGYSVSREKKERFSLILESASTNQTSMYLCASSSPTGGGNQPQHFGDGTRLSIL.